What follows are 3 T cell receptor beta chains derived from one specimen sequenced in a study of shared clonotypes between healthy human individuals. Profiled with immunoSEQ multiplex PCR; TCRdb holds only in-frame clones, not every one. The sample holds about 490,000 clones, around 80% seen once. Sequenced sample: PBMCs. The receptors here all came from a woman in her thirties or forties in good health. Some clones in this sample may be carry-over from other donors' samples.

This clone was detected only a few times. This chain links TRBV28 with TRBJ2-1, with unresolved D. V lost 4 bases and J 0 bases, leaving 10 bases between the germline ends. Germline V gene data show CDR1 as MDHEN and CDR2 as SYDVKM. This CDR3 has 15 residues. The CDR3 DNA reads as TGTGCCAGCAGTTCCTACACCAACTCCTACAATGAGCAGTTCTTC. Protein sequence: CASSSYTNSYNEQFF.

V is TRBV18 and J is TRBJ1-4, with D unresolved. Trimming took off 3 bases at V and 8 bases at J, with 10 bases between the two ends. CDR3 length: 13 residues. Germline CDR1 is KGHSH and CDR2 is LQKENI. The CDR3 spells CASSPGYGEKLFF. In DNA form, the CDR3 reads TGTGCCAGCTCACCCGGGTATGGAGAAAAACTGTTTTTT.

This clone was recorded a few times. The CDR3 loop reads CASSVELAGPYEQYF. As DNA, the CDR3 is TGTGCCAGCAGCGTGGAACTAGCGGGCCCCTACGAGCAGTACTTC. V is TRBV9 and J is TRBJ2-7; TRBD2 aligns across 9 bases. This CDR3 spans 15 amino acids. Trimming removed 2 bases from V and 2 bases from J; junction bases left unmatched: 5. From germline, CDR1 is SGDLS and CDR2 YYNGEE.